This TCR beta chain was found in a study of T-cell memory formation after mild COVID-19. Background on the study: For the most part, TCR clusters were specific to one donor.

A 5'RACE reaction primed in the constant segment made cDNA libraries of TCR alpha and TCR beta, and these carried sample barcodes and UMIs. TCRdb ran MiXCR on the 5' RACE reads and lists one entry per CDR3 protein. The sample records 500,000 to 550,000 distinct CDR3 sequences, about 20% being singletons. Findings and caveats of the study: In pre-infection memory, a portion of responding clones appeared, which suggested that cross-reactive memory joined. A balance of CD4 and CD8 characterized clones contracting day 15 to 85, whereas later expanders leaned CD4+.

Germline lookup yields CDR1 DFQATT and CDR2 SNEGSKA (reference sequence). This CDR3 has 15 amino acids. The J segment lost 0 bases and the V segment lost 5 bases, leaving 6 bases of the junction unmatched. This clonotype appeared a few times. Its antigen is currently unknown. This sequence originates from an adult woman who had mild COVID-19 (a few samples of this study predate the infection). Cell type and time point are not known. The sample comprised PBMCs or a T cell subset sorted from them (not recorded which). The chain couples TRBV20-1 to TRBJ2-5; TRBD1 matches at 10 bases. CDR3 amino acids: CSASPGQGNQETQYF. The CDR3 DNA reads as TGCAGTGCTTCTCCGGGACAGGGGAACCAAGAGACCCAGTACTTC.